The 28 T cell receptor beta chains in this list originate from one sample, sequenced in a study of T-cell memory formation after mild COVID-19. TCRdb analysed the 5' RACE reads with MiXCR anew, one entry per CDR3 protein. The profile shows just over 300,000 distinct CDR3 sequences, roughly a fifth of them singletons. Sequenced input: PBMCs or a T cell subset sorted from them (not recorded which). Source of these receptors: a man aged 18 to 29 who had mild COVID-19 (a few samples of this study predate the infection). Cell type and time point are not known.

This chain joins TRBV11-2 and TRBJ1-1; D ambiguous. V was pared by 11 bases and J by 4 bases, with 17 bases between. Germline V gene lookup returns CDR1 SGHAT and CDR2 FQNNGV. The CDR3 is 13 amino acids. CDR3 protein: CAETRLSGTEAFF. For the CDR3, the DNA is TGTGCCGAAACTAGGCTATCGGGCACTGAAGCTTTCTTT.

The V gene is TRBV25-1, the J gene TRBJ2-2; 11 nucleotides line up with TRBD1. V lost 7 bases, J lost 8 bases, and 9 bases stayed unmatched. The CDR3 loop spans 15 amino acids. Germline V gene lookup returns CDR1 MGHDK and CDR2 SYGVNS. The CDR3 region has the DNA TGTGCCAGCAACTCACGGACAGGGGGCAAAGGGGAGCTGTTTTTT. This translates into CASNSRTGGKGELFF.

The V and J genes are TRBV20-1 and TRBJ2-3; D remains unclear. V shed 1 base and J shed 6 bases, with 11 bases lying between them. Germline assignment: CDR1 DFQATT and CDR2 SNEGSKA (reference sequence). The CDR3 loop spans 13 amino acids. The chain's CDR3 is CSARGPPGDTQYF. In DNA form, the CDR3 reads TGCAGTGCTAGAGGGCCCCCTGGGGATACGCAGTATTTT.

Only a few counts were recorded for this clonotype. The genes are TRBV7-3 and TRBJ2-1, with a weak D call TRBD2 (5 bases). V lost 0 bases, J lost 3 bases, and 12 bases lay in between. The CDR3 has 16 amino acids. Per the germline V gene, CDR1 is SGHTA and CDR2 is FQGTGA. In nucleotides, the CDR3 is TGTGCCAGCAGCTTAACTCCGGGGAGCCTCTACAATGAGCAGTTCTTC. It encodes CASSLTPGSLYNEQFF.

The rearrangement joins TRBV11-1 to TRBJ1-2; no reliable D call. This CDR3 has 13 residues. CDR1 is SGHAT and CDR2 is FQDESV in the germline V gene (reference sequence). The ends were cut back, 5 bases at V and 6 bases at J, with 13 bases in the middle. In DNA, the CDR3 is TGTGCCAGCAGCACTGCTACGGGGAATGGCTACACCTTC. Residues: CASSTATGNGYTF.

The rearrangement joins TRBV4-3 to TRBJ2-7; D might be TRBD1 (6 bases). CDR3 length equals 14 residues. Trimming removed 5 bases from V and 2 bases from J, with 13 bases in between. Germline CDR1 and CDR2: LGHNA and YSLEER. CDR3 bases: TGCGCCAGCAGCTCAGGGGCAGGGGCCTACGAGCAGTACTTC. Protein product: CASSSGAGAYEQYF.

CDR3 nucleotide sequence: TGTGCCAGCAGCTTAGGACAGGAGGCCGGGGAGCTGTTTTTT. Translating gives CASSLGQEAGELFF. This chain links TRBV5-5 with TRBJ2-2; TRBD1 matches at 7 bases. CDR1 is SGHKS and CDR2 is YYEKEE in the germline V gene (reference sequence). The CDR3 runs 14 residues. V dropped 2 bases and J dropped 6; count of bases not matched to a gene: 4.

This clonotype was counted only a few times. The chain carries TRBV6-5 and TRBJ1-3, with 7 bases identical to TRBD1. Germline loops: CDR1 MNHEY, CDR2 SVGAGI. The CDR3 sequence is 15 residues long. V lost 4 bases, J lost 1 base, and 4 bases stayed unmatched. CDR3 DNA: TGTGCCAGCAGTTCCAACAGGGGATCTGGAAACACCATATATTTT. Its translation is CASSSNRGSGNTIYF.

This clonotype turned up a few times. The V call is TRBV13, the J call TRBJ1-3; D is unclear. The CDR3 spans 14 residues. The germline V gene has CDR1 PRHDT and CDR2 FYEKMQ (reference sequence). The V end lost 3 bases, the J end lost 2 bases, and 8 bases lay between the germline ends. CDR3 in amino acids: CASSFRSAGNTIYF. The DNA for the CDR3 is TGTGCCAGCAGCTTTCGTAGTGCTGGAAACACCATATATTTT.

This clonotype was recorded many times. The chain joins TRBV6-4 to TRBJ2-3; a possible D gene is TRBD1 (6 bases). V lost 3 bases and J lost 3, with 13 bases in between. This CDR3 is 15 amino acids long. Per germline, CDR1 MRHNA and CDR2 SNTAGT. CDR3 region: CASSETRGGTDTQYF. The CDR3 DNA follows: TGTGCCAGCAGTGAAACCAGGGGTGGGACAGATACGCAGTATTTT.

The sample holds a few counts of this clonotype. The chain is built from TRBV7-6 and TRBJ2-5; D is possibly TRBD1 or TRBD2 (5 bases each). V was cut by 6 bases and J by 7 bases, with 12 bases left in between. The CDR3 is made up of 12 amino acids. CDR1 SGHVS and CDR2 FNYEAQ come from the germline V gene. CDR3 bases: TGTGCCAGCAGGGGGGATTTCGGGACCCAGTACTTC. Translating it yields CASRGDFGTQYF. Based on the CDR3 plus reference TRBV7-6 and TRBJ2-5, the full variable domain is GAGVSQSPRYKVTKRGQDVALRCDPISGHVSLYWYRQALGQGPEFLTYFNYEAQQDKSGLPNDRFSAERPEGSISTLTIQRTEQRDSAMYRCASRGDFGTQYFGPGTRLLVL.

This chain links TRBV20-1 with TRBJ2-1; TRBD2 is a possible D gene (7 bases). V was pared by 3 bases and J by 12 bases, with 21 bases between. This CDR3 region has 14 residues. From germline, CDR1 is DFQATT and CDR2 SNEGSKA (reference sequence). DNA of the CDR3: TGCAGTGCTAGGCCCCCCGCCATCGCGGGGGCGCAGTTCTTC. As protein: CSARPPAIAGAQFF.

This clonotype was seen at least ten times. Written as DNA, the CDR3 is TGTGCCAGCAGCAGAGGGTCCCAAGAGACCCAGTACTTC. Amino acid sequence: CASSRGSQETQYF. The genes are TRBV7-2 and TRBJ2-5; possibly TRBD2 for D (5 bases). The length of the CDR3 is 13 residues. From germline, CDR1 is SGHTA and CDR2 FQGNSA. Trimming shortened V by 5 bases and J by 1 base, and 8 bases separated the two germline ends.

This clonotype appeared a few times. This chain uses TRBV7-2 with TRBJ1-1; TRBD1 agrees at 7 bases. Trimming at V came to 4 bases and at J to 3 bases, leaving 8 bases not matched to a gene. This CDR3 has 15 amino acids. Germline assignment: CDR1 SGHTA and CDR2 FQGNSA. The CDR3 loop reads CASSSGRQGYTEAFF. CDR3 sequence (DNA): TGTGCCAGCAGCTCGGGCCGACAGGGATACACTGAAGCTTTCTTT.

The chain links TRBV6-5 to TRBJ2-1; D possibly corresponds to TRBD2 (7 bases). Per germline, CDR1 MNHEY and CDR2 SVGAGI. The CDR3 runs to 11 residues. V was shortened by 8 bases and J by 8 bases, with 10 bases between the two germline ends. The CDR3: CASGGGDEQFF. CDR3 DNA: TGTGCCAGCGGGGGGGGCGATGAGCAGTTCTTC.

This clonotype was observed a handful of times. V is TRBV7-6 and J is TRBJ2-1, with 8 bases fitting TRBD2. The CDR3 is made up of 14 amino acids. CDR1 and CDR2 (germline): SGHVS, FNYEAQ. V lost 1 base to trimming and J lost 5 bases; unmatched junction nucleotides: 1. Written as DNA, the CDR3 is TGTGCCAGCAGCTTAGTAGCGGGGAACAATGAGCAGTTCTTC. It translates to CASSLVAGNNEQFF.

There are a few counts of this clonotype. This chain joins TRBV4-1 and TRBJ1-5; maybe TRBD1 (5 bases). Germline V lookup: CDR1 MGHRA, CDR2 YSYEKL. The CDR3 sequence is 17 residues long. V was shortened by 1 base and J by 7 bases, with 20 bases between the two germline ends. CDR3 sequence (DNA): TGCGCCAGCAGCCAAGGTCCGGGACGCGAATTTGGACAGCCCCAGCATTTT. Translated: CASSQGPGREFGQPQHF.

V and J are TRBV5-1 and TRBJ2-7, with D hard to call. The CDR3 runs 14 residues. CDR1 and CDR2 (germline): SGHRS, YFSETQ. Trimming pared 4 bases from V and 11 bases from J, leaving 22 bases between. CDR3 DNA: TGCGCCAGCAGCCCTCAGACCGGGCCCCAGGAGAAGTACTTC. This translates into CASSPQTGPQEKYF.

The rearrangement uses TRBV6-1 and TRBJ2-2, with D perhaps matching TRBD1 (6 bases). V shed 2 bases and J shed 5 bases, with 9 bases lying between them. The CDR3 spans 14 residues. Per the germline V gene, CDR1 is MNHNS and CDR2 is SASEGT. The chain's CDR3 is CASSETGRTGELFF. CDR3 DNA: TGTGCCAGCAGTGAAACAGGGAGAACCGGGGAGCTGTTTTTT.

This clonotype showed up just a few times. The chain employs TRBV7-8 and TRBJ2-2, with 8 bases identical to TRBD1. With 3 bases clipped from V and 4 bases from J, the junction kept 7 bases outside the gene matches. Germline-derived CDR1 and CDR2 are SGHVS and FQNEAQ. This CDR3 is built from 16 residues. CDR3 in DNA: TGTGCCAGCAGCTTGCCCCGAGACAGGGGCACCGGGGAGCTGTTTTTT. Residues: CASSLPRDRGTGELFF.

The J gene is TRBJ1-1, the V gene TRBV10-2; TRBD1 is a possible D gene (5 bases). CDR3 length equals 12 residues. Germline V lookup: CDR1 WSHSY, CDR2 SAAADI. The V and J ends lost 7 bases and 10 bases respectively, with 16 bases between them. CDR3: CASITDAGGAFF. CDR3 nucleotide sequence: TGCGCCAGCATAACGGACGCGGGGGGAGCTTTCTTT.

This clonotype has a handful of counts. The chain carries TRBV7-9 and TRBJ1-2; 7 bases fit TRBD1. The CDR3 consists of 18 residues. Unmatched junction bases numbered 19, after V lost 4 bases and J lost 5 bases. Germline CDR1 and CDR2: SEHNR and FQNEAQ (reference sequence). The CDR3 region has the DNA TGTGCCAGCAGCTCAACCTCTTTGGATGACAGGGTAGAATATGGCTACACCTTC. This encodes CASSSTSLDDRVEYGYTF.

This sequence joins TRBV6-4 and TRBJ2-1, with TRBD2 identical over 14 bases. V was pared by 4 bases and J by 1 base, with 9 bases of the junction left unmatched. The CDR3 extends over 19 amino acids. Germline V gene lookup returns CDR1 MRHNA and CDR2 SNTAGT. CDR3 in DNA: TGTGCCAGCAGTGCTCTGGGGACTAGCGGGGGACCTTCCTACAATGAGCAGTTCTTC. This gives the protein CASSALGTSGGPSYNEQFF.

The rearrangement links TRBV19 to TRBJ1-3, with no clear D. V was shortened by 3 bases and J by 3 bases, with 12 bases between the two germline ends. The germline V gene has CDR1 LNHDA and CDR2 SQIVND (reference sequence). The CDR3 contains 15 residues. The CDR3 here is CASSIRGGFGNTIYF. The CDR3 DNA follows: TGTGCCAGTAGTATCCGGGGAGGATTTGGAAACACCATATATTTT.

V is TRBV24-1 and J is TRBJ2-5; no definite D call. CDR1 and CDR2 (germline): KGHDR, SFDVKD. This CDR3 is 16 amino acids long. V shed 2 bases and J shed 1 base, with 13 bases lying between them. CDR3 nucleotide sequence: TGTGCCACCAGTGATTCGAACGGGCTCCTCCAAGAGACCCAGTACTTC. It yields the protein CATSDSNGLLQETQYF.

This sequence joins TRBV12-3 or TRBV12-4 and TRBJ2-3; TRBD1 or TRBD2 may be the D gene (5 bases each). Between the trimmed V and J ends, which lost 5 bases and 2 bases, there was a span of 14 bases. The CDR3 is 15 amino acids. CDR3 sequence (DNA): TGTGCCAGCAGTGGGACCATCTCCATCACAGATACGCAGTATTTT. This codes for CASSGTISITDTQYF.

This clonotype has just a few counts. This chain uses TRBV7-2 with TRBJ2-1; D possibly uses TRBD1 or TRBD2 (7 bases each). The CDR3 is made up of 13 amino acids. V lost 1 base, J lost 12 bases, and 13 bases lay in between. Germline CDR1 reads SGHTA; CDR2 reads FQGNSA. CDR3 residues: CASSLGEGDRQFF. Written as DNA, the CDR3 is TGTGCCAGCAGCTTAGGGGAGGGGGACAGGCAGTTCTTC.

The chain couples TRBV9 to TRBJ1-5, with 9 positions matching TRBD1. Looked up from germline, CDR1 is SGDLS and CDR2 is YYNGEE. CDR3 length equals 16 residues. V shed 3 bases, J shed 6 bases, and the junction held 10 bases outside the gene matches. The CDR3 nucleotides are TGTGCCAGCAGCGCCGGGACAGGGATTGAGGGTCAGCCCCAGCATTTT. The encoded protein is CASSAGTGIEGQPQHF.